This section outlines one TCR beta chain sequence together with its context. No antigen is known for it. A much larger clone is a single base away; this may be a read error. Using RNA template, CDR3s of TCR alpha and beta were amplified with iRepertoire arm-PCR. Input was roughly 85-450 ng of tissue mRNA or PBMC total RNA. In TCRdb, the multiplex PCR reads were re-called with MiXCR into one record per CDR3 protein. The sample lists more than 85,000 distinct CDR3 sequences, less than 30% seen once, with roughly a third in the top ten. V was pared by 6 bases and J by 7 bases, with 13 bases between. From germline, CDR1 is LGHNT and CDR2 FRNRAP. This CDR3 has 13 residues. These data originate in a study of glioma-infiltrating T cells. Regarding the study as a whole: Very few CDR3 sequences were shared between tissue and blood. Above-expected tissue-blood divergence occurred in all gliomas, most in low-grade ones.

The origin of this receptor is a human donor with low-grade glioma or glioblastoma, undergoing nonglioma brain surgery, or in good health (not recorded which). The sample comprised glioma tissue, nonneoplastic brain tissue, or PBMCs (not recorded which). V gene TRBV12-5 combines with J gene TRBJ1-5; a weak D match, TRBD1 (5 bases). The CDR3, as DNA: TGTGCTAGTGGCCTACAGGAGGCACAGCCCCAGCATTTT. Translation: CASGLQEAQPQHF.